This entry lists 5 T cell receptor beta chains sequenced from one sample in a study of T cell responses to AZD1222 COVID-19 vaccine. Here immunoSEQ multiplex PCR was the method, and the copy in TCRdb shows in-frame clones only, minus some. Of fewer than 100,000 clones detected, roughly 87% appear once; the ten largest clones hold around a tenth. Material: peripheral blood, obtained 28 days after the second AZD1222 dose. The source is an adult who received the AZD1222 COVID-19 vaccine.

The V and J genes are TRBV5-1 and TRBJ1-5; 10 bases agree with TRBD1. The CDR3 is made up of 15 amino acids. From germline, CDR1 is SGHRS and CDR2 YFSETQ. Germline trimming cut 0 bases from V and 7 bases from J; bases unmatched to any gene: 4. The CDR3 DNA is TGCGCCAGCAGCTTGGAGGGACAGGGGAGGCAGCCCCAGCATTTT. This codes for CASSLEGQGRQPQHF.

The chain carries TRBV5-1 and TRBJ2-2; D possibly corresponds to TRBD1 (6 bases). The CDR3 is made up of 18 amino acids. V was pared by 4 bases and J by 0 bases, with 19 bases between. CDR1 and CDR2 (germline): SGHRS, YFSETQ. The CDR3 sequence: CASSKESRDTSNTGELFF. The CDR3 coding sequence is TGCGCCAGCAGCAAAGAATCACGGGACACCTCGAACACCGGGGAGCTGTTTTTT.

This chain joins TRBV14 and TRBJ2-5, with 13 bases that match TRBD2. This CDR3 is 16 amino acids long. Germline V gene data show CDR1 as SGHDN and CDR2 as FVKESK. With 3 bases clipped from V and 9 bases from J, the junction kept 10 bases outside the gene matches. CDR3 sequence reads: CASSHLTSGGPMAQYF. The DNA for the CDR3 is TGTGCCAGCAGCCACCTGACTAGCGGGGGGCCCATGGCCCAGTACTTC.

The chain couples TRBV19 to TRBJ2-2, with D possibly matching TRBD1 (5 bases). CDR1 is LNHDA and CDR2 is SQIVND in the germline V gene (reference sequence). Between the trimmed V and J ends, which lost 1 base and 6 bases, there was a span of 9 bases. CDR3 length equals 14 residues. CDR3 DNA: TGTGCCAGTAGTATAGGGCAGGGCGCCGGGGAGCTGTTTTTT. Translating gives CASSIGQGAGELFF.

This chain links TRBV21-1 with TRBJ1-5. TRBV21-1 is marked as a pseudogene. The length of the CDR3 is 17 residues. CDR3 in DNA: TGTGCCAGCAGCAAAGGGGACGGGACGTTAAGCAATCAGCCCCAGCATTTT. This translates into CASSKGDGTLSNQPQHF.